These 5 T cell receptor beta chains share one sample of origin, sequenced in a study of blood T cell repertoires in COVID-19. Only in-frame clones appear in the TCRdb table, and some are missing; sequencing was by immunoSEQ multiplex PCR. This sample has some 88,000 clones, with more than 70% found just once. The sample comprised peripheral blood. The origin of the receptors is a woman in her 70s with acute or convalescent COVID-19.

V gene TRBV28 combines with J gene TRBJ2-4, with D hard to call. V lost 5 bases and J 8 bases, leaving 16 bases between the germline ends. The length of the CDR3 is 14 residues. The germline gives CDR1 MDHEN, CDR2 SYDVKM. CDR3 nucleotide sequence: TGTGCCAGCAGTCCCACCAACTCCTTAGACATTCAGTACTTC. Residues: CASSPTNSLDIQYF.

V gene TRBV5-1 combines with J gene TRBJ2-2; the match to TRBD1 covers 8 bases. The CDR3 is made up of 16 amino acids. V was clipped by 3 bases and J by 3 bases; unmatched bases: 7. Germline assignment: CDR1 SGHRS and CDR2 YFSETQ. CDR3 residues: CASSSRRQGYTGELFF. As DNA, the CDR3 is TGCGCCAGCAGCTCCCGAAGACAGGGGTACACCGGGGAGCTGTTTTTT.

V usage is TRBV4-3 and J usage is TRBJ2-5; 7 nucleotides align to TRBD1. V shed 0 bases, J shed 7 bases, and the junction held 5 bases outside the gene matches. Germline V gives CDR1 LGHNA, CDR2 YSLEER. The CDR3 covers 14 residues. CDR3: CASSQERGPGTQYF. As DNA, the CDR3 is TGCGCCAGCAGCCAAGAAAGGGGGCCTGGGACCCAGTACTTC.

The chain combines TRBV5-1 with TRBJ2-2; the D gene is possibly TRBD2 (5 bases). There are 14 residues in the CDR3. V shed 5 bases and J shed 1 base, with 9 bases lying between them. Germline V CDR1 and CDR2: SGHRS, YFSETQ. The CDR3 loop reads CASRRAWNTGELFF. The CDR3 bases are TGCGCCAGCAGGAGGGCTTGGAACACCGGGGAGCTGTTTTTT.

The chain joins TRBV14 to TRBJ1-5; no clear D gene. Deletions cut 4 bases from V and 0 bases from J, with 4 bases between. The CDR3 is 13 amino acids. The germline V gene has CDR1 SGHDN and CDR2 FVKESK. The chain's CDR3 is CASSPNSNQPQHF. In DNA, the CDR3 is TGTGCCAGCAGCCCTAATAGCAATCAGCCCCAGCATTTT.